The rows below give T cell receptor beta chains drawn from one sample of a study of Ad26.COV2.S vaccination and SARS-CoV-2 variants. The method was immunoSEQ multiplex PCR; TCRdb's version includes in-frame clones alone and lacks a portion of them. The data contain roughly 500,000 clones, 80% to 90% of them singletons. This material consisted of peripheral blood, taken in a trial of Ad26.COV2.S vaccine versus placebo. Receptors originate from a person aged 18 to 59 who received the Ad26.COV2.S COVID-19 vaccine or a placebo. CDR3s leave out the opening cysteine and the closing phenylalanine or tryptophan.

V	J	CDR3
TRBV7-2	TRBJ2-1	ASSARYEQF
TRBV5-4	TRBJ2-7	ASSFGDRGQEQY
TRBV11-2	TRBJ2-3	ASSRGLAGGGTDTQY
TRBV28	TRBJ2-7	ASSRRGIPPYEQY
TRBV24-1	TRBJ1-5	ATSDQDQPQH
TRBV27	TRBJ2-1	ASSVRGRGQYEQF
TRBV19	TRBJ2-3	ASSISRGSVTQY
TRBV19	TRBJ1-5	AGGDREYSNQPQH
TRBV9	TRBJ2-1	ASSPGQSYNEQF
TRBV9	TRBJ2-3	ASSVGWSRPTDTQY
TRBV9	TRBJ2-1	ASNVRGGENDEQF
TRBV28	TRBJ2-2	ASSPLVYANTGELF
TRBV13	TRBJ1-5	ASSLLRGQLQH
TRBV2	TRBJ2-5	ASSVEGYETQY
TRBV6-1	TRBJ2-3	ASSEQGSRDTQY
TRBV6-5	TRBJ2-5	ASSYRLSQETQY
TRBV11-3	TRBJ2-3	ASSPSTDTQY
TRBV4-3	TRBJ2-7	ASSHTPWGGTTYEQY
TRBV3-1/TRBV3-2	TRBJ2-3	ASRDTGVTDTQY
TRBV4-1	TRBJ2-1	ASSQVSEQF
TRBV24-1	TRBJ2-1	ATSDSRGASSYNEQF
TRBV6-1	TRBJ2-6	ASEIIMGGANVLT
TRBV28	TRBJ1-2	ASSLPNYGYT
TRBV10-1	TRBJ2-5	ASRDTGPLETQY
TRBV7-9	TRBJ1-2	ASSLIGLGGYT
TRBV28	TRBJ1-6	ASSLLRQARSSTLH
TRBV7-6	TRBJ2-1	ASSTSRDNSYNEQF
TRBV19	TRBJ1-3	ASRKTGSGNTIY
TRBV5-1	TRBJ2-2	ASSTLQSNTGELF
TRBV4-3	TRBJ1-1	ASSQYSRGPGQLNTEAF
TRBV7-9	TRBJ2-5	ASSRDVYTFKETQY
TRBV7-8	TRBJ1-4	ASSLRWRGSGEKLF
TRBV6-5	TRBJ1-6	ASRGQYNSPLH
TRBV5-1	TRBJ2-1	ASSLEGTPYNEQF
TRBV6-2/TRBV6-3	TRBJ2-7	ASSYLYGGTGDYEQY
TRBV3-1/TRBV3-2	TRBJ2-7	ASTPGQRGGSYEQY
TRBV4-3	TRBJ2-2	ASSQERASGLTGELF